This T cell receptor beta chain emerged from a study of OX40 agonist ivuxolimab in advanced cancers. With regard to this clone: Its antigen remains unidentified.

General study points: Low normalized T-cell clonal expansion was also seen in some nonresponders.

Libraries were prepared by immunoSEQ multiplex PCR; TCRdb keeps only in-frame clonotypes and omits some of them. Here the sample spans 83,000 or so clones, 90% being singletons. This CDR3 is built from 13 residues. Germline lookup yields CDR1 MNHNY and CDR2 SVGAGI (reference sequence). The sequence was obtained from an adult with an advanced solid tumor such as melanoma, head and neck, liver or kidney cancer. V gene TRBV6-6 combines with J gene TRBJ2-2; possible D gene TRBD1, 6 bases. The sample was CD4+ or CD8+ T cells sorted from blood, taken in a trial of the OX40 agonist ivuxolimab. The CDR3 DNA sequence: TGTGCATCCCGGGACATCAACACCGGGGAGCTGTTTTTT. Protein: CASRDINTGELFF.